This is a list of T cell receptor beta chains from one sample in a study of CD8 T cells in ankylosing spondylitis. TCRdb passed the 5' RACE reads through MiXCR, listing each CDR3 protein once. The data show 100,000 to 150,000 distinct CDR3 sequences, about a sixth seen once. The material sequenced was blood, either unsorted or a sorted T cell fraction (not recorded which). The origin of the receptors is a male donor with ankylosing spondylitis. The CDR3 runs from the conserved cysteine through the conserved F or W. A D gene is named only where the DNA matches it firmly. Size tells how often a clone was seen (once, few, many) or the class of an expanded clone, and some rows leave it out.

v_call	clone_size	d_call	j_call	cdr3_nt	cdr3_aa
TRBV5-6	.	.	TRBJ2-1	TGTGCCAGCAGCTTGGTACCCGGAGCCTACAATGAGCAGTTCTTC	CASSLVPGAYNEQFF
TRBV7-8	many	TRBD1	TRBJ1-4	TGTGCCAGCAGCTTCGACAGGGCTATTAATGAAAAACTGTTTTTT	CASSFDRAINEKLFF
TRBV6-4	.	.	TRBJ2-3	TGTGCCAGCAGTGATCCCCGGGGGCTAAGCCGCACAGATACGCAGTATTTT	CASSDPRGLSRTDTQYF
TRBV7-9	few	.	TRBJ2-2	TGTGCCAGCAGCCTCGGGACTCGCACCGGGGAGCTGTTTTTT	CASSLGTRTGELFF
TRBV27	.	.	TRBJ2-7	TGTGCCAGCACCTCGGAGGCCTACGAGCAGTACTTC	CASTSEAYEQYF
TRBV5-1	few	TRBD2	TRBJ2-7	TGCGCCAGCAGCACCGGGACTAGCGGGGACTACTACGAGCAGTACTTC	CASSTGTSGDYYEQYF
TRBV4-1	few	TRBD2	TRBJ2-3	TGCGCCAGCAGACTTGGGGGGGTAATTACCGATACGCAGTATTTT	CASRLGGVITDTQYF
TRBV20-1	few	.	TRBJ1-1	TGCAGTGCTAGTCTTGTGAACACTGAAGCTTTCTTT	CSASLVNTEAFF
TRBV12-3/TRBV12-4	few	.	TRBJ1-5	TGTGCCAGCAGTTTTGGTGGACTCGATCAGCCCCAGCATTTT	CASSFGGLDQPQHF
TRBV27	.	.	TRBJ1-1	TGTGCCAGCAGTTTATTTGGAAGGGCTGAAGCTTTCTTT	CASSLFGRAEAFF
TRBV27	few	.	TRBJ2-1	TGTGCCAGCAGTTTACCCGGGACCTCCTACAATGAGCAGTTCTTC	CASSLPGTSYNEQFF
TRBV7-9	many	.	TRBJ2-7	TGTGCCAGCAGCTTAGGGAGCTACGAGCAGTACTTC	CASSLGSYEQYF
TRBV4-1	many	TRBD2	TRBJ2-1	TGCGCCAGCAGCCAAGATTTAAGAGCGGGAGCCTACAATGAGCAGTTCTTC	CASSQDLRAGAYNEQFF
TRBV27	.	.	TRBJ2-1	TGTGCCAGCAGTTTAAGGAATGAGCAGTTCTTC	CASSLRNEQFF
TRBV14	few	.	TRBJ2-7	TGTGCCAGCAGCACCCGACGGTCGGATTTCTACGAGCAGTACTTC	CASSTRRSDFYEQYF
TRBV4-1	many	TRBD1	TRBJ1-4	TGCGCCAGCAGCCAAGAATTTTGGGACAGGGAAAAACTGTTTTTT	CASSQEFWDREKLFF
TRBV27	.	TRBD1	TRBJ1-5	TGTGCCAGCAGTTGGGACAGGAATCAGCCCCAGCATTTT	CASSWDRNQPQHF
TRBV6-5	.	.	TRBJ2-1	TGTGCCAGCAGTACCCGACTGACCAATGAGCAGTTCTTC	CASSTRLTNEQFF
TRBV24-1	.	TRBD2	TRBJ2-1	TGTGCCACCAGTGACCCTGTAGCGGGCACCCGTGTAGGGATGAATGAGCAGTTCTTC	CATSDPVAGTRVGMNEQFF
TRBV6-2/TRBV6-3	.	.	TRBJ2-6	TGTGCCGCCCGTAAGGGGGTAACTGGGGCCAACGTCCTGACTTTC	CAARKGVTGANVLTF
TRBV5-6	few	.	TRBJ1-6	TGTGCCAGCAGTGGGGGTTTTGATTCACCCCTCCACTTT	CASSGGFDSPLHF
TRBV20-1	few	TRBD2	TRBJ2-7	TGCAGTGCTAGAGGATCGCTAGCGGGAGGGCCTGGTTTAGACTACGAGCAGTACTTC	CSARGSLAGGPGLDYEQYF